These T cell receptor beta chains were read from a single sample in a study of cytomegalovirus exposure and HLA in healthy donors. The protocol was immunoSEQ multiplex PCR, while the TCRdb copy is restricted to in-frame clones and leaves out a portion. The sample holds under 200,000 clones; about 78% are singletons and the top ten take about 2.4%. Sequenced: PBMCs. All receptors come from a man between 60 and 75 years old in good health and CMV-seronegative. CDR3s include the opening cysteine and the closing phenylalanine or tryptophan.

J gene,V gene,CDR3 protein
TRBJ2-1,TRBV5-4,CASSAGGEQFF
TRBJ2-1,TRBV30,CACRRTGANNEQFF
TRBJ2-1,TRBV11-2,CASTAARGNNEQFF
TRBJ2-7,TRBV2,CASRKTSREQYF
TRBJ2-5,TRBV2,CASSERVYQETQYF
TRBJ2-6,TRBV18,CASSEQGSGANVLTF
TRBJ1-2,TRBV7-8,CASSLLTGGTKGYTF
TRBJ2-6,TRBV5-1,CASSSEDSPIPSGANVLTF
TRBJ1-5,TRBV10-3,CAIRDSLKDSNQPQHF
TRBJ2-5,TRBV15,CATSVRQVTETQYF
TRBJ2-2,TRBV9,CASSISGELFF
TRBJ2-7,TRBV19,CASSTRQGRDEQYF
TRBJ1-2,TRBV6-1,CASSESGERYGYTF
TRBJ1-1,TRBV30,CASQEAWVTEAFF
TRBJ1-5,TRBV7-2,CASSLTGFQPQHF
TRBJ1-1,TRBV27,CASRSYPGFEAFF
TRBJ2-1,TRBV19,CASKVAGQGYNEQFF